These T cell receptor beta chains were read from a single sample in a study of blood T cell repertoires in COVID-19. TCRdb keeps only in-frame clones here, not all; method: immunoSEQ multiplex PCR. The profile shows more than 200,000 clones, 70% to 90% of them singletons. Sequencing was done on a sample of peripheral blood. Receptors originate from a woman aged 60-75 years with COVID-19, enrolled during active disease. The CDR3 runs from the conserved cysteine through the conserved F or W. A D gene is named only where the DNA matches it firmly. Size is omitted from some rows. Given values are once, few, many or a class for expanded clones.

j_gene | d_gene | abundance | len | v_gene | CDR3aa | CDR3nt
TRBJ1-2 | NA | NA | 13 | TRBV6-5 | CASSMDTNYGYTF | TGTGCCAGCAGCATGGACACTAACTATGGCTACACCTTC
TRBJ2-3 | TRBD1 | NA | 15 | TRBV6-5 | CASSPGTGYTDTQYF | TGTGCCAGCAGTCCCGGGACAGGGTATACAGATACGCAGTATTTT
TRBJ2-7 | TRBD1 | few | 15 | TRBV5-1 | CASSSEGQGIYEQYF | TGCGCCAGCAGCTCCGAGGGACAGGGTATCTACGAGCAGTACTTC
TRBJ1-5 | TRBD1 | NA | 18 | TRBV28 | CASSLGQGRTNRLQPQHF | TGTGCCAGCAGTCTGGGACAGGGGCGTACTAATCGACTACAGCCCCAGCATTTT
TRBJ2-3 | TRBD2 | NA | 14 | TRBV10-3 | CAIKRSGSTDTQYF | TGTGCCATCAAACGTAGCGGGAGCACAGATACGCAGTATTTT
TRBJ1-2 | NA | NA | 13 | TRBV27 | CASSIQVGDGYTF | TGTGCCAGCAGTATACAGGTTGGAGATGGCTACACCTTC
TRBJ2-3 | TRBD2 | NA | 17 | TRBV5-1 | CASSRLGAGVGTDTQYF | TGCGCCAGCAGCCGACTTGGAGCGGGAGTGGGCACAGATACGCAGTATTTT
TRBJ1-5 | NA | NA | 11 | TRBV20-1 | CSTGWGQPQHF | TGCAGTACAGGTTGGGGTCAGCCCCAGCATTTT
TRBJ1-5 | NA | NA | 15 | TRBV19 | CASSRTSGGNQPQHF | TGTGCCAGTAGTCGGACATCGGGAGGCAATCAGCCCCAGCATTTT
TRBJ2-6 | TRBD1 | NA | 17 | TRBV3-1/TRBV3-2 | CASSRDSWVSGANVLTF | TGTGCCAGCAGCCGGGACAGTTGGGTCTCTGGGGCCAACGTCCTGACTTTC
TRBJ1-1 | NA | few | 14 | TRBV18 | CASSMRVSNTEAFF | TGTGCCAGCTCAATGAGGGTATCGAACACTGAAGCTTTCTTT
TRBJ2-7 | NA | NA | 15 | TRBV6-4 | CASSPGIADPYEQYF | TGTGCCAGCAGCCCTGGGATAGCGGACCCCTACGAGCAGTACTTC
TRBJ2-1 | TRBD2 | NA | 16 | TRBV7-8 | CASSLVGGSGIRRQFF | TGTGCCAGCAGCTTAGTTGGTGGTAGCGGGATTCGGCGGCAGTTCTTC
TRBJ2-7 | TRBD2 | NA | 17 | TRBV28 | CASSPSLLAARAYEQYF | TGTGCCAGCAGCCCATCCCTGCTAGCGGCAAGGGCCTACGAGCAGTACTTC
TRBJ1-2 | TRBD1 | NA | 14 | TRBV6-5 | CASKGQPQGYGYTF | TGTGCCAGCAAGGGACAGCCACAAGGCTATGGCTACACCTTC
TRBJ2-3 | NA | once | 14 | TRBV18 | CASSGTTSTDTQYF | TGTGCCAGCTCCGGGACAACTAGCACAGATACGCAGTATTTT
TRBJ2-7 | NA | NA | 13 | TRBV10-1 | CASSVGNSYEQYF | TGCGCCAGCAGTGTTGGCAACTCCTACGAGCAGTACTTC
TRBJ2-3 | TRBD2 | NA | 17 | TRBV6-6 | CASSRPGLAGSTDTQYF | TGTGCCAGCAGTCGCCCGGGACTAGCGGGGAGCACAGATACGCAGTATTTT
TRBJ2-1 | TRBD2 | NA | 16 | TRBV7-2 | CASSVASLAGPGEQFF | TGTGCCAGCAGCGTAGCGAGTCTAGCGGGACCCGGTGAGCAGTTCTTC
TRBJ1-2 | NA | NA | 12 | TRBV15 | CATGERVTGYTF | TGTGCCACCGGTGAGAGGGTCACGGGCTACACCTTC
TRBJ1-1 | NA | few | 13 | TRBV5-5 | CASRFTGKTEAFF | TGTGCCAGCAGGTTTACAGGGAAGACTGAAGCTTTCTTT
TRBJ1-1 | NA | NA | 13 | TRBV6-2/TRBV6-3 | CASSKPGARARYF | TGTGCCAGCAGTAAACCCGGCGCCAGGGCGCGATACTTT
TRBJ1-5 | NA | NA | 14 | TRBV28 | CASSLAGLNQPQHF | TGTGCCAGCAGTTTGGCAGGCCTCAATCAGCCCCAGCATTTT
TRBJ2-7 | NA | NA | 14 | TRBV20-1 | CSASLPGLLYEQYF | TGCAGTGCTAGTCTGCCAGGGTTACTCTACGAGCAGTACTTC
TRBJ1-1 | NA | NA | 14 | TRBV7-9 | CASSVGGANTEAFF | TGTGCCAGCAGCGTCGGAGGGGCGAACACTGAAGCTTTCTTT
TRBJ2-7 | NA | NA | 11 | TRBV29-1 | CSVPDSNEQYF | TGCAGCGTTCCGGACTCGAACGAGCAGTACTTC
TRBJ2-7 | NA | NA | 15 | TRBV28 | CASSLSGTPPYEQYF | TGTGCCAGCAGTTTATCCGGGACACCGCCCTACGAGCAGTACTTC
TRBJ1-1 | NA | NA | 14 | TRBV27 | CASSNTGGHTEAFF | TGTGCCAGCAGTAACACAGGTGGTCACACTGAAGCTTTCTTT
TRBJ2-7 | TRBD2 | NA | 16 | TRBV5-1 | CASSLGLAGGVYEQYF | TGCGCCAGCAGCCTCGGACTAGCGGGAGGTGTATACGAGCAGTACTTC
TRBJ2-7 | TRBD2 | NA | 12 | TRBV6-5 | CASTAGAYEQYF | TGTGCCAGCACAGCGGGGGCCTACGAGCAGTACTTC
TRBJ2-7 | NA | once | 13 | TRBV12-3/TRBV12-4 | CASTSTGLGEQYF | TGTGCCAGCACCTCTACAGGGCTCGGTGAGCAGTACTTC
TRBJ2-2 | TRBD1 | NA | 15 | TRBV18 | CASSPTGSYTGELFF | TGTGCCAGCTCCCCGACAGGGTCCTACACCGGGGAGCTGTTTTTT
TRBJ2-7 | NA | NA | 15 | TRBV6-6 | CASSYEGIPSYEQYF | TGTGCCAGCAGTTATGAGGGTATCCCCTCCTACGAGCAGTACTTC
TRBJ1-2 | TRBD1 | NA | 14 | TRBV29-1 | CSVEAGQGRNGYTF | TGCAGCGTTGAGGCGGGACAGGGTAGAAATGGCTACACCTTC
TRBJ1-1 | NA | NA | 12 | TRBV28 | CASSLRRYEAFF | TGTGCCAGCAGCCTAAGGAGGTATGAAGCTTTCTTT
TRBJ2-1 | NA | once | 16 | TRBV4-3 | CASSQDNLGGRNEQFF | TGCGCCAGCAGCCAAGATAATTTAGGGGGACGGAATGAGCAGTTCTTC
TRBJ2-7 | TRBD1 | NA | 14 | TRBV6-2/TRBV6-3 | CASSYRQGINEQYF | TGTGCCAGCAGTTATCGACAGGGGATCAACGAGCAGTACTTC
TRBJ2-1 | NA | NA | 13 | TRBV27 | CASKAFTSAKQFF | TGTGCCAGCAAGGCCTTTACGAGCGCCAAGCAGTTCTTC
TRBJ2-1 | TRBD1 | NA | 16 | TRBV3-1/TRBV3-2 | CASSQEFRQGRNEQFF | TGTGCCAGCAGCCAAGAGTTCCGACAGGGGAGGAATGAGCAGTTCTTC
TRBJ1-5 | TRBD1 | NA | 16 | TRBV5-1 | CASSLAETGGGQPQHF | TGCGCCAGCAGCTTGGCCGAGACAGGGGGAGGTCAGCCCCAGCATTTT
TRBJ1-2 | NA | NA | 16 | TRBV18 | CASSPAGGGNVRGYTF | TGTGCCAGCTCACCAGCCGGGGGGGGTAACGTTCGTGGCTACACCTTC
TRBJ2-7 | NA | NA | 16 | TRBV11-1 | CASSRISQGSSYEQYF | TGTGCCAGCAGCCGAATATCCCAAGGGAGCTCCTACGAGCAGTACTTC
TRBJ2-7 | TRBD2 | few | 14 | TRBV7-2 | CASGRGGRVFEQYF | TGTGCCAGCGGACGCGGCGGGAGGGTGTTCGAGCAGTACTTC
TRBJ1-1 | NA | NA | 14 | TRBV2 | CASSNPREYTEAFF | TGTGCCAGCAGTAATCCGAGGGAGTACACTGAAGCTTTCTTT
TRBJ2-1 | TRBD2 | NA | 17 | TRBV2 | CASSGASGSRSYNEQFF | TGTGCCAGCAGTGGGGCTAGCGGGAGTCGCTCCTACAATGAGCAGTTCTTC
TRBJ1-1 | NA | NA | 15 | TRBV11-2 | CASSLDGGLGTEAFF | TGTGCCAGCAGCTTAGATGGAGGCCTGGGGACTGAAGCTTTCTTT
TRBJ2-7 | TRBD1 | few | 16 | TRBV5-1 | CASSLGTGTGNYEQYF | TGCGCCAGCAGCTTGGGTACCGGGACAGGGAACTACGAGCAGTACTTC